This T cell receptor beta chain was captured in a study of OX40 agonist ivuxolimab in advanced cancers. Study summary: Hepatocellular carcinoma, melanoma, renal cell or head and neck cancer occurred in dose-escalation patients.

Overall study results and limits: Expanded peripheral T cells had an undetermined antigen specificity.

Trimming removed 10 bases from V and 3 bases from J, with 12 bases in between. This CDR3 contains 12 residues. Germline assignment: CDR1 ENHRY and CDR2 SYGVKD. On this clone itself: Its antigen is currently unknown.

Clones were sequenced by immunoSEQ multiplex PCR, and TCRdb holds only the in-frame ones, with some missing. The sample has over 45,000 clones, 70% to 90% seen once; the top ten hold roughly 9.9%. The sequences come from CD4+ or CD8+ T cells sorted from blood, collected in a trial of the OX40 agonist ivuxolimab. This chain links TRBV10-3 with TRBJ1-1; D is undetermined. This receptor was taken from an adult with an advanced solid tumor such as melanoma, head and neck, liver or kidney cancer. CDR3 DNA: TGTGCCACTTCCATGGAGTACACTGAAGCTTTCTTT. This codes for CATSMEYTEAFF.